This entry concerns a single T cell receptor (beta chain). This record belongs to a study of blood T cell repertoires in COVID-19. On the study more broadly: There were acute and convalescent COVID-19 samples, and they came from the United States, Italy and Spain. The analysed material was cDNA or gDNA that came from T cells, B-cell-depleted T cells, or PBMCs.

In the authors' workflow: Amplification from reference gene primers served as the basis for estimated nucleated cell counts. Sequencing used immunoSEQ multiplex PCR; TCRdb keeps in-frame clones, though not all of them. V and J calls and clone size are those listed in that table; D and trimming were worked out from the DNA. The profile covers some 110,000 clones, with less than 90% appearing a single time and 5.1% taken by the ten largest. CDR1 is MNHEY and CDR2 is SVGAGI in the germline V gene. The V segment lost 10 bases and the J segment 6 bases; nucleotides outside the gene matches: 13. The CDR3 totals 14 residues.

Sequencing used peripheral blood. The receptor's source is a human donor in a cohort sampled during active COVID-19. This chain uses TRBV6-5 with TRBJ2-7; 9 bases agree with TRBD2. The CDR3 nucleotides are TGTGCCACGAGCAGGCTAGCGGGGAGCCGCGAGCAGTACTTC. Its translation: CATSRLAGSREQYF.